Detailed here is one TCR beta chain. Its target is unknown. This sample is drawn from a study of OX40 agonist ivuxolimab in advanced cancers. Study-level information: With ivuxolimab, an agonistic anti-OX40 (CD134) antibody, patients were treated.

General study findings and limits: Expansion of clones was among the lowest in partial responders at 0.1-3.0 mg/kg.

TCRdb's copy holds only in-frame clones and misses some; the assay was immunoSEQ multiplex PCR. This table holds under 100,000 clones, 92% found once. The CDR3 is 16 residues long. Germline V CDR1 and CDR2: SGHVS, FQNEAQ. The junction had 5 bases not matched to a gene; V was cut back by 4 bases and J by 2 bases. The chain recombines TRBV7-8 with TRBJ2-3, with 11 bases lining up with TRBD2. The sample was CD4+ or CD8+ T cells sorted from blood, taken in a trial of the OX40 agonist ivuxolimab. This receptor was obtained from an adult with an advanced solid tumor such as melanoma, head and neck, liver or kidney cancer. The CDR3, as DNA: TGTGCCAGCAGCTGGCGACTAGCGGGGATCACAGATACGCAGTATTTT. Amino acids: CASSWRLAGITDTQYF.